This T cell receptor beta chain was identified during a study of blood T cell repertoires in COVID-19. This CDR3 is 15 amino acids long. Germline V CDR1 and CDR2: KGHSH, LQKENI. V dropped 3 bases and J dropped 6; count of bases not matched to a gene: 8. Original data processing: Reference gene primer amplification gave nucleated cell count estimates. The repertoire was sequenced with immunoSEQ multiplex PCR; TCRdb's copy has only in-frame clones and lacks some. The V and J calls and clone size come from that table; D and trimming were worked out from the DNA. The sample yields more than 100,000 clones, roughly 84% seen once.

Material for sequencing was peripheral blood. The chain couples TRBV18 to TRBJ1-1, with 9 nucleotides matching TRBD1. The sequence came from a woman aged 30 to 39 who had recovered from COVID-19. The CDR3 DNA reads TGTGCCAGCTCACCGATCGCGACAGGGGGTGCTGAAGCTTTCTTT. Amino acid sequence: CASSPIATGGAEAFF.